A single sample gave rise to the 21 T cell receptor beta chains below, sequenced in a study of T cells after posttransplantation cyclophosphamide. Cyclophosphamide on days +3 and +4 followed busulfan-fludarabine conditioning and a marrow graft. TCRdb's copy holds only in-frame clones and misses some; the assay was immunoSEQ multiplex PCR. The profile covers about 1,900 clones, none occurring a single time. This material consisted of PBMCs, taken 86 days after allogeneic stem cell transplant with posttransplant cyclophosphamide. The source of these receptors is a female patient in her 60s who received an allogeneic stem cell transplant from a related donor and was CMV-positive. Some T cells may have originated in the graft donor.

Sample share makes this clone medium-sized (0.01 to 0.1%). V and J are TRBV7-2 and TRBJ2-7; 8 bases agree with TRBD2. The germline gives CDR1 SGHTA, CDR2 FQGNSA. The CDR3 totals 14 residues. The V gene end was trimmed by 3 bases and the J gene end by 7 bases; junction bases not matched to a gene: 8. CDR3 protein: CASSFFSGVGEQYF. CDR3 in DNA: TGTGCCAGCAGCTTTTTTAGCGGGGTGGGGGAGCAGTACTTC.

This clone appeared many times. This chain's CDR3 is CASSFEAGPDNEQFF. The CDR3 DNA follows: TGTGCCAGCAGCTTCGAAGCGGGACCGGACAATGAGCAGTTCTTC. The rearrangement uses TRBV5-4 and TRBJ2-1, with 7 bases aligning to TRBD2. Germline V gene data show CDR1 as SGHNT and CDR2 as YYREEE (reference sequence). The CDR3 is 15 residues long. Germline trimming cut 2 bases from V and 5 bases from J; bases unmatched to any gene: 7.

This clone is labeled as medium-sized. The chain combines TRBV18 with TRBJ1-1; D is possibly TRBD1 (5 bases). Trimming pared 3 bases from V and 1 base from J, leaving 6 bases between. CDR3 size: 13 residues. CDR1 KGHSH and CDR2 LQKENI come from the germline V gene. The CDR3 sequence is CASSPGQNTEAFF. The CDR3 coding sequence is TGTGCCAGCTCACCCGGACAGAACACTGAAGCTTTCTTT.

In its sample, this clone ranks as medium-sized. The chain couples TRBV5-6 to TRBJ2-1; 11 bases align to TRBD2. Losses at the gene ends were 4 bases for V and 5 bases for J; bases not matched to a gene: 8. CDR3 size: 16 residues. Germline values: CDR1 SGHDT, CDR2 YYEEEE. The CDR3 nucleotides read TGTGCCAGCAGCAGGCTGACTAGCGGGAAAAACAATGAGCAGTTCTTC. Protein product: CASSRLTSGKNNEQFF.

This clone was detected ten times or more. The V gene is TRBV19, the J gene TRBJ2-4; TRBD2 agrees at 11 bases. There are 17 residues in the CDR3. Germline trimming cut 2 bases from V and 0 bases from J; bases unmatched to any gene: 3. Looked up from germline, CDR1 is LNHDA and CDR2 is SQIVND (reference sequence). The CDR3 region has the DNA TGTGCCAGTAGTATACTAGCGGGAGGTAGAGCCAAAAACATTCAGTACTTC. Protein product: CASSILAGGRAKNIQYF.

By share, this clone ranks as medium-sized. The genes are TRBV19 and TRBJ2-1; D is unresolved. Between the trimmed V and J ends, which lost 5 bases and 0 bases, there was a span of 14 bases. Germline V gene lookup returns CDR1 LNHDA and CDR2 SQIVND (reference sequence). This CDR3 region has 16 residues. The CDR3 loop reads CASSGWSARSYNEQFF. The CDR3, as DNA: TGTGCCAGTAGTGGGTGGAGCGCCCGCTCCTACAATGAGCAGTTCTTC. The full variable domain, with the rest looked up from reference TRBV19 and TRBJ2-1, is DGGITQSPKYLFRKEGQNVTLSCEQNLNHDAMYWYRQDPGQGLRLIYYSQIVNDFQKGDIAEGYSVSREKKESFPLTVTSAQKNPTAFYLCASSGWSARSYNEQFFGPGTRLTVL.

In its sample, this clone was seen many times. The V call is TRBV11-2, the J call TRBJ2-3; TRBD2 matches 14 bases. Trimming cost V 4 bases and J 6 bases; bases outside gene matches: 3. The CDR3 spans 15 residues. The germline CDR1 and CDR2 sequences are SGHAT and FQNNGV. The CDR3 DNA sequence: TGTGCCAGCAGCTATGGGACTAGCGGGAGTGATACGCAGTATTTT. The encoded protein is CASSYGTSGSDTQYF.

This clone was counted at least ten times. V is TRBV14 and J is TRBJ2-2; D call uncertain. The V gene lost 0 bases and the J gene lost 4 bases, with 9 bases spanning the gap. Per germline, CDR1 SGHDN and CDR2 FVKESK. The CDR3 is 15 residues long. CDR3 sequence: CASSQDHRFTGELFF. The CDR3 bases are TGTGCCAGCAGCCAAGATCATCGGTTCACCGGGGAGCTGTTTTTT.

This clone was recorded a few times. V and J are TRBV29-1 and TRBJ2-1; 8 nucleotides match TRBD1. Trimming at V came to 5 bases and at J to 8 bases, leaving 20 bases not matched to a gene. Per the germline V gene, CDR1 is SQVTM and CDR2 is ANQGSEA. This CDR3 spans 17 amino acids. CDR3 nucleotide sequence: TGCAGCGTTCAGTTCAGGACAGGGCATGGTACCCGCGATGAGCAGTTCTTC. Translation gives CSVQFRTGHGTRDEQFF.

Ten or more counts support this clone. This CDR3 is CASSRYSGNTIYF. The CDR3 bases are TGTGCCAGCAGCCGTTACTCTGGAAACACCATATATTTT. V usage is TRBV28 and J usage is TRBJ1-3; no definite D call. The germline gives CDR1 MDHEN, CDR2 SYDVKM. The germline V and J ends were trimmed by 6 bases and 0 bases, with 6 bases remaining between them. This CDR3 is built from 13 residues.

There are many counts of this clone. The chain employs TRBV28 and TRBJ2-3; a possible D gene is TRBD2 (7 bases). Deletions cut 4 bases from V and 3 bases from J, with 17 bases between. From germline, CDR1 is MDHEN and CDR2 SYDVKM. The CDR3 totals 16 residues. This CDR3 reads CASSSRGGAGTDTQYF. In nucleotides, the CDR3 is TGTGCCAGCAGTTCGAGGGGGGGGGCCGGAACAGATACGCAGTATTTT.

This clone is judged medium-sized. The CDR3 here is CASSPGGEREWNEQFF. DNA for the CDR3: TGTGCCAGCAGCCCAGGGGGTGAGCGGGAGTGGAATGAGCAGTTCTTC. The chain is built from TRBV7-3 and TRBJ2-1; D possibly corresponds to TRBD2 (8 bases). Trimming pared 5 bases from V and 7 bases from J, leaving 21 bases between. Germline V gene sequence: CDR1 SGHTA, CDR2 FQGTGA. CDR3 size: 16 residues.

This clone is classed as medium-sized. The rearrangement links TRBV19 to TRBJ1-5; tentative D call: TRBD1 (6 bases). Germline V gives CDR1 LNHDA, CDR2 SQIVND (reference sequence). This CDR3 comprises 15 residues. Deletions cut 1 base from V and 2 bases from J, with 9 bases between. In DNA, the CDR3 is TGTGCCAGTAGTATAGGTTACAGGGGCAATCAGCCCCAGCATTTT. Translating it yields CASSIGYRGNQPQHF.

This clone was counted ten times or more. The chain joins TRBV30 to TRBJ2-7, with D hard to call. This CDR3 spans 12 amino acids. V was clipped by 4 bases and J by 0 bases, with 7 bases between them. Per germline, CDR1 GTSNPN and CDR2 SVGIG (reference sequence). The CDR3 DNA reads TGTGCCTGGACACACAGCTCCTACGAGCAGTACTTC. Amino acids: CAWTHSSYEQYF.

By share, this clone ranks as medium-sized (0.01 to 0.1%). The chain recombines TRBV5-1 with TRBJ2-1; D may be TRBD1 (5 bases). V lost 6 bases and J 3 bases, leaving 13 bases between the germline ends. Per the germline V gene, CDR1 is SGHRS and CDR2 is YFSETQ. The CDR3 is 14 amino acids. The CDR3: CASNNGQFYNEQFF. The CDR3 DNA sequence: TGCGCCAGCAACAACGGACAATTCTACAATGAGCAGTTCTTC.

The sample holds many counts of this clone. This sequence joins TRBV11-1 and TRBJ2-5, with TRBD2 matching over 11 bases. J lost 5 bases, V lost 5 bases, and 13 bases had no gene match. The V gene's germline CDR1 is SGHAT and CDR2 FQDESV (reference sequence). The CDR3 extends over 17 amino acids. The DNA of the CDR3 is TGTGCCAGCAGCCCAGGACTAGCGGGCTGGTCTGGGGAGACCCAGTACTTC. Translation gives CASSPGLAGWSGETQYF. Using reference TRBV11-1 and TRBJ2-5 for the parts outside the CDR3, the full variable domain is EAEVAQSPRYKITEKSQAVAFWCDPISGHATLYWYRQILGQGPELLVQFQDESVVDDSQLPKDRFSAERLKGVDSTLKIQPAELGDSAMYLCASSPGLAGWSGETQYFGPGTRLLVL.

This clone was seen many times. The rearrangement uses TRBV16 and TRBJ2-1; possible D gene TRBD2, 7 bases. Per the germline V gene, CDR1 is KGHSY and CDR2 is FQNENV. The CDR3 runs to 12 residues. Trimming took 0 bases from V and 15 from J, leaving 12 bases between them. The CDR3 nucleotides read TGTGCCAGCAGCCAATCGATCGGGGGGCGGTTCTTC. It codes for CASSQSIGGRFF.

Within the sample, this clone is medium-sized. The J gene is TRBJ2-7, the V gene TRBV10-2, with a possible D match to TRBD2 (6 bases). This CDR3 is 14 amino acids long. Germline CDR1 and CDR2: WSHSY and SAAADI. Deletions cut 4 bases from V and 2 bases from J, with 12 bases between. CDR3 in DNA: TGCGCCAGCAGTGCGGCTAGCGAGGCCTACGAGCAGTACTTC. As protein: CASSAASEAYEQYF.

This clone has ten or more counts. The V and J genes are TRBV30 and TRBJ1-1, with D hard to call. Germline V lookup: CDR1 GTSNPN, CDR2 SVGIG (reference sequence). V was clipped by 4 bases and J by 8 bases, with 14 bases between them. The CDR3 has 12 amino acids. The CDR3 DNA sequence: TGTGCCTGGAAAGGTAGAGCCGGGGAAGCTTTCTTT. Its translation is CAWKGRAGEAFF.

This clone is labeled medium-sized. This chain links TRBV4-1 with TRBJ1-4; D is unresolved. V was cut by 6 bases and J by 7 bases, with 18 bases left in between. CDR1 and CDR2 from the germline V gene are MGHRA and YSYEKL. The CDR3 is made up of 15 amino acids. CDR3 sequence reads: CASSPWALNSEKLFF. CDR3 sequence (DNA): TGCGCCAGCAGTCCCTGGGCCCTTAACAGTGAAAAACTGTTTTTT.

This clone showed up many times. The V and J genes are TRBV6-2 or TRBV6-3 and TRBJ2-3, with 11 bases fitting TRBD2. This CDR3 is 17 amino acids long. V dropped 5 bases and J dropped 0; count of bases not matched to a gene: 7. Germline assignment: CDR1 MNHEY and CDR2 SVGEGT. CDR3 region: CASSDPGTSGSTDTQYF. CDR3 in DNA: TGTGCCAGCAGTGACCCGGGGACTAGCGGTAGCACAGATACGCAGTATTTT.